The clone carrying this T cell receptor beta chain was found a few times. The data originate from a study of blood T cells in healthy people across ages. Next came a second PCR, run for 7 to 11 cycles, which used a sample-barcoded 5' primer along with a J-beta primer mix. Carrying 12 random nucleotides, a template-switch adaptor labeled each individual cDNA molecule. TCRdb re-called the 5' RACE reads with MiXCR, one entry per CDR3 protein. The sample lists 910,000 or so distinct CDR3 sequences, just over 50% occurring once. V gave up 5 bases and J gave up 3 bases, with 19 bases separating them. Per germline, CDR1 KGHDR and CDR2 SFDVKD. This CDR3 is 17 amino acids long.

The material sequenced was blood. This clonotype originated in a woman aged 55-69 years in good health. The chain links TRBV24-1 to TRBJ2-4; D unresolved. The CDR3 sequence is CATSGPPFTLGKNIQYF. Written as DNA, the CDR3 is TGTGCCACCAGTGGGCCGCCTTTTACCTTGGGCAAAAACATTCAGTACTTC.